This entry lists 27 T cell receptor beta chains sequenced from one sample in a study of blood T cells in healthy people across ages. Alongside a J-beta primer mix, a sample-barcoded 5' primer served in a second PCR lasting about 7 to 12 cycles. TCRdb independently ran MiXCR on the 5' RACE reads; one entry per CDR3 protein. The sample lists fewer than 950,000 distinct CDR3 sequences; 35% to 40% were seen once. Sequencing was carried out using blood. These TCRs come from a young man in good health.

This chain uses TRBV20-1 with TRBJ2-5, with D perhaps matching TRBD2 (6 bases). With 2 bases removed from V and 4 bases from J, the gap between germline ends came to 14 bases. Germline V gene sequence: CDR1 DFQATT, CDR2 SNEGSKA (reference sequence). The length of the CDR3 is 14 residues. The CDR3 region has the DNA TGCAGTGCTAGACCATGGACTAACCTAGAGACCCAGTACTTC. This encodes CSARPWTNLETQYF.

This clonotype appeared many times. The genes are TRBV5-1 and TRBJ2-7; 9 nucleotides line up with TRBD1. The V gene end was trimmed by 0 bases and the J gene end by 5 bases; junction bases not matched to a gene: 6. The CDR3 covers 15 residues. Germline V lookup: CDR1 SGHRS, CDR2 YFSETQ. CDR3: CASSLDGTGNHEQYF. The CDR3 DNA is TGCGCCAGCAGCTTGGATGGGACAGGGAACCACGAGCAGTACTTC.

V usage is TRBV29-1 and J usage is TRBJ1-1, with a possible D match to TRBD1 (5 bases). Deletions cut 5 bases from V and 5 bases from J, with 21 bases between. CDR1 and CDR2 (germline): SQVTM, ANQGSEA. The length of the CDR3 is 15 residues. CDR3 sequence: CSVSHRQREGTEAFF. The CDR3 DNA is TGCAGCGTTTCGCACCGTCAGCGGGAGGGGACTGAAGCTTTCTTT.

This chain links TRBV29-1 with TRBJ1-1; D is unresolved. V dropped 4 bases and J dropped 2 bases, with 11 bases sitting between them. The germline V gene encodes CDR1 SQVTM and CDR2 ANQGSEA. This CDR3 is 13 amino acids long. In DNA form, the CDR3 reads TGCAGCGTTGCTGGCAGACAAAACACTGAAGCTTTCTTT. This gives the protein CSVAGRQNTEAFF.

This clonotype was counted a few times. The chain employs TRBV12-3 or TRBV12-4 and TRBJ1-1; 7 bases line up with TRBD1. The CDR3 has 16 residues. Losses at the gene ends were 6 bases for V and 2 bases for J; bases not matched to a gene: 12. The CDR3 reads CASSLHLTGVNTEAFF. CDR3 DNA: TGTGCCAGCAGCCTACACCTTACAGGGGTTAACACTGAAGCTTTCTTT.

This clonotype appeared a few times. This chain joins TRBV5-1 and TRBJ1-4; D gene ambiguous. V dropped 0 bases and J dropped 5 bases, with 8 bases sitting between them. CDR1 is SGHRS and CDR2 is YFSETQ in the germline V gene. The CDR3 has 14 residues. Here the CDR3 reads CASSLEFQNEKLFF. CDR3 coding DNA: TGCGCCAGCAGCTTGGAGTTCCAAAATGAAAAACTGTTTTTT.

This chain joins TRBV28 and TRBJ1-2; TRBD1 aligns across 8 bases. Germline values: CDR1 MDHEN, CDR2 SYDVKM. Losses at the gene ends were 6 bases for V and 1 base for J; bases not matched to a gene: 4. The CDR3 runs to 14 residues. CDR3 in DNA: TGTGCCAGCAGACTCACAGGGGGTAACTATGGCTACACCTTC. It codes for CASRLTGGNYGYTF.

On this clonotype itself: A much bigger clone sits one base away, suggesting this may be a read error. Without the conserved terminal phenylalanine or tryptophan, this CDR3 likely stems from a read error. V usage is TRBV10-3 and J usage is TRBJ2-7, with D unresolved. Germline CDR1 reads ENHRY; CDR2 reads SYGVKD. The CDR3 has 12 amino acids. Trimming shortened V by 3 bases and J by 6 bases, and 9 bases separated the two germline ends. The CDR3, as DNA: TGTGCCATCAGTGATGCAGACTTCGAGCAGTACTTA. Translating it yields CAISDADFEQYL.

The chain links TRBV25-1 to TRBJ1-3; D not certain. CDR1 MGHDK and CDR2 SYGVNS come from the germline V gene. The CDR3 covers 13 residues. With 6 bases removed from V and 0 bases from J, the gap between germline ends came to 6 bases. CDR3 bases: TGTGCCAGCAGGGGAAGCTCTGGAAACACCATATATTTT. Translated: CASRGSSGNTIYF.

Points on this clonotype: At one end, the junction sequence differs from germline, possibly due to a read error. Written as DNA, the CDR3 is TGCGCCAGCAGCCAATTAACAGGAACCGGGGCCAACGTCCCGACTTTC. The encoded protein is CASSQLTGTGANVPTF. This sequence joins TRBV5-1 and TRBJ2-6, with D possibly being TRBD1 or TRBD2 (5 bases each). Germline assignment: CDR1 SGHRS and CDR2 YFSETQ. This CDR3 has 16 residues.

As for this clonotype: A much larger clonotype is one base distant, so this may be a read error. J is TRBJ2-1 and V is TRBV4-1; D may be TRBD2 (5 bases). Germline assignment: CDR1 MGHRA and CDR2 YSYEKL. Trimming took off 1 base at V and 8 bases at J, with 9 bases between the two ends. The CDR3 has 13 amino acids. The CDR3 region is CASSQVAEDEQFF. DNA of the CDR3: TGCGCCAGCAGCCAAGTTGCGGAGGATGAGCAGTTCTTC.

This chain's CDR3 is CASSQPPGQVNNGYTF. The CDR3 bases are TGTGCCAGCAGCCAACCCCCGGGACAGGTTAATAATGGCTACACCTTC. This chain uses TRBV4-2 with TRBJ1-2; TRBD1 matches 8 bases. CDR1 and CDR2 (germline): LGHNA, YNFKEQ. This CDR3 contains 16 residues. V was pared by 2 bases and J by 6 bases, with 11 bases of the junction left unmatched.

This clonotype was observed many times. The chain carries TRBV10-3 and TRBJ1-6, with 7 positions matching TRBD1. This CDR3 has 16 amino acids. Unmatched junction bases numbered 6, after V lost 2 bases and J lost 5 bases. Germline CDR1 is ENHRY and CDR2 is SYGVKD. The CDR3 loop is CAISERRTGDNSPLHF. CDR3 sequence (DNA): TGTGCCATCAGTGAGAGGCGGACAGGTGATAATTCACCCCTCCACTTT.

This chain links TRBV4-3 with TRBJ2-1; TRBD1 matches at 10 bases. The J call is in doubt because the DNA end fits TRBJ2-7 better. The CDR3 has 22 residues. Germline V gives CDR1 LGHNA, CDR2 YSLEER. DNA of the CDR3: TGCGCCAGCAGCCAAGGTTTGGTTGACGGGACAGGGGACCTCCGTTCCTACAATGAGCAGTACTTC. Its translation: CASSQGLVDGTGDLRSYNEQYF.

With respect to this clonotype: A junction end diverges from the germline sequence, so it may reflect a read error. The chain combines TRBV3-1 with TRBJ1-1; D remains unclear. Germline lookup yields CDR1 LGHDT and CDR2 YNNKEL (reference sequence). This CDR3 region has 14 residues. CDR3 sequence: CASSPTPRNTVAFF. CDR3 DNA sequence: TGTGCCAGCAGCCCAACCCCACGGAACACTGTAGCTTTCTTT.

The V gene is TRBV6-1, the J gene TRBJ2-1; 10 positions match TRBD2. This CDR3 contains 14 residues. The V gene's germline CDR1 is MNHNS and CDR2 SASEGT. The V and J ends lost 5 bases and 10 bases, in that order; junction bases with no gene match: 8. The CDR3 protein is CASSPGLAIGEQFF. The CDR3 region has the DNA TGTGCCAGCAGTCCGGGACTAGCGATTGGAGAGCAGTTCTTC.

This clonotype was seen many times. The J gene is TRBJ2-1, the V gene TRBV25-1; D call uncertain. V gave up 4 bases and J gave up 5 bases, with 9 bases separating them. The germline CDR1 and CDR2 sequences are MGHDK and SYGVNS. This CDR3 comprises 13 residues. The CDR3 protein is CASSVGLDNEQFF. DNA of the CDR3: TGTGCCAGCAGTGTCGGGCTCGACAATGAGCAGTTCTTC.

The chain is built from TRBV7-2 and TRBJ2-1, with 8 nucleotides matching TRBD2. The CDR3 has 17 residues. Germline CDR1 and CDR2: SGHTA and FQGNSA. V lost 4 bases and J lost 6; bases outside the gene matches: 14. The CDR3 spells CASSSVRNGGAFNEQFF. The CDR3 DNA is TGTGCCAGCAGCTCAGTACGGAACGGGGGGGCATTCAATGAGCAGTTCTTC.

A note on this clonotype: A much more abundant neighbour one base away suggests this may be a read error. This chain uses TRBV24-1 with TRBJ2-1, with D possibly being TRBD2 (5 bases). Trimming pared 2 bases from V and 13 bases from J, leaving 17 bases between. The CDR3 has 14 amino acids. Germline V gives CDR1 KGHDR, CDR2 SFDVKD. The CDR3 is CATSDSDYQETQFF. The DNA for the CDR3 is TGTGCCACCAGTGATTCCGACTACCAAGAGACCCAGTTCTTC.

This clonotype was counted between two and nine times. The chain joins TRBV4-2 to TRBJ1-1; D unclear. The germline gives CDR1 LGHNA, CDR2 YNFKEQ. The CDR3 is made up of 15 amino acids. Trimming pared 1 base from V and 3 bases from J, leaving 12 bases between. The CDR3 DNA reads as TGTGCCAGCAGCCAAGGCTATGGACGGGACACTGAAGCTTTCTTT. Its translation is CASSQGYGRDTEAFF.

The sample holds many counts of this clonotype. The chain employs TRBV18 and TRBJ1-2; the D gene is possibly TRBD1 (5 bases). CDR3 size: 15 residues. Per germline, CDR1 KGHSH and CDR2 LQKENI. Between the trimmed V and J ends, which lost 2 bases and 0 bases, there was a span of 10 bases. This chain's CDR3 is CASSPESGANYGYTF. CDR3 coding DNA: TGTGCCAGCTCACCAGAATCGGGGGCTAACTATGGCTACACCTTC.

The rearrangement uses TRBV20-1 and TRBJ1-2; D is perhaps TRBD1 (6 bases). V dropped 4 bases and J dropped 6 bases, with 24 bases sitting between them. Germline values: CDR1 DFQATT, CDR2 SNEGSKA (reference sequence). The CDR3 is 16 amino acids. The CDR3 DNA follows: TGCAGTGCTACACCCCCCGGGACAAGAGCTAAGGATGGCTACACCTTC. This encodes CSATPPGTRAKDGYTF.

J is TRBJ2-1 and V is TRBV10-3; 8 bases are shared with TRBD1. CDR3 length: 14 amino acids. With V trimmed by 6 bases and J by 5 bases, 6 bases remained unmatched. Germline V gives CDR1 ENHRY, CDR2 SYGVKD. The CDR3 nucleotides read TGTGCCATCAGGGGGACAGGATGGGACAATGAGCAGTTCTTC. The encoded protein is CAIRGTGWDNEQFF.

The sample holds a few counts of this clonotype. The rearrangement joins TRBV29-1 to TRBJ1-2; 9 bases fit TRBD1. This CDR3 is built from 14 residues. Per the germline V gene, CDR1 is SQVTM and CDR2 is ANQGSEA. Trimming took 6 bases from V and 4 from J; bases not matched to a gene: 9. The CDR3 coding sequence is TGCAGCGTAGTTAACAGGGGGCCGAGCTATGGCTACACCTTC. It codes for CSVVNRGPSYGYTF. Supplemented by reference TRBV29-1 and TRBJ1-2, the full variable domain reads SAVISQKPSRDICQRGTSLTIQCQVDSQVTMMFWYRQQPGQSLTLIATANQGSEATYESGFVIDKFPISRPNLTFSTLTVSNMSPEDSSIYLCSVVNRGPSYGYTFGSGTRLTVV.

Worth noting for this clonotype: This could be a read error, since a much larger clone is one nucleotide away. This rearrangement joins TRBV15 to TRBJ2-5; the match to TRBD1 covers 9 bases. Looked up from germline, CDR1 is LNHNV and CDR2 is YYDKDF (reference sequence). The CDR3 spans 15 residues. Trimming took 4 bases from V and 11 from J; bases not matched to a gene: 14. CDR3 bases: TGTGCCACCAGCAAGGACAGGGGACTAAACAATGAGCAGTACTTC. Its translation is CATSKDRGLNNEQYF.

This chain joins TRBV7-2 and TRBJ1-5; 7 bases map to TRBD1. Losses at the gene ends were 5 bases for V and 6 bases for J; bases not matched to a gene: 7. The germline V gene has CDR1 SGHTA and CDR2 FQGNSA. The CDR3 runs to 14 residues. The CDR3 region is CASSVKTGPQPQHF. The CDR3, as DNA: TGTGCCAGCAGCGTTAAGACAGGGCCTCAGCCCCAGCATTTT. Full variable domain (remainder filled in from reference TRBV7-2 and TRBJ1-5): GAGVSQSPSNKVTEKGKDVELRCDPISGHTALYWYRQSLGQGLEFLIYFQGNSAPDKSGLPSDRFSAERTGGSVSTLTIQRTQQEDSAVYLCASSVKTGPQPQHFGDGTRLSIL.

This clonotype came up once. The J gene is TRBJ1-1, the V gene TRBV6-5, with TRBD1 identical over 8 bases. The CDR3 extends over 15 amino acids. Germline V CDR1 and CDR2: MNHEY, SVGAGI. J lost 1 base, V lost 0 bases, and 1 base had no gene match. Here the CDR3 reads CASSYSGQGNTEAFF. CDR3 coding DNA: TGTGCCAGCAGTTACTCCGGACAGGGGAACACTGAAGCTTTCTTT.